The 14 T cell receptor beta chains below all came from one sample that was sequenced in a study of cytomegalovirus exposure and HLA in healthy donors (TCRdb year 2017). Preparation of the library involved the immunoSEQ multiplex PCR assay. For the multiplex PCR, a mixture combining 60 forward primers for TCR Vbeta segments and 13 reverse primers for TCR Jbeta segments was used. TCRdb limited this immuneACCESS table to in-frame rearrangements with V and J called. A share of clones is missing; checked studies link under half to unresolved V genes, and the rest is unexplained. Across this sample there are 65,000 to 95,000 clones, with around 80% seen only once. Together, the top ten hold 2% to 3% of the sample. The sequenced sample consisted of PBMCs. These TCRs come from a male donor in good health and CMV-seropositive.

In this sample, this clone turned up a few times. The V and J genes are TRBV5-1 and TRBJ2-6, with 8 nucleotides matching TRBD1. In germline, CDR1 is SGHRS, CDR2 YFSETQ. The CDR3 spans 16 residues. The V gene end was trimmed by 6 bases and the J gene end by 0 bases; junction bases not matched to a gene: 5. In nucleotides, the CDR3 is TGCGCCAGCACCGGGACAGGATACTCTGGGGCCAACGTCCTGACTTTC. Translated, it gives CASTGTGYSGANVLTF. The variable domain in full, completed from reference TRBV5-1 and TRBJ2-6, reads KAGVTQTPRYLIKTRGQQVTLSCSPISGHRSVSWYQQTPGQGLQFLFEYFSETQRNKGNFPGRFSGRQFSNSRSEMNVSTLELGDSALYLCASTGTGYSGANVLTFGAGSRLTVL.

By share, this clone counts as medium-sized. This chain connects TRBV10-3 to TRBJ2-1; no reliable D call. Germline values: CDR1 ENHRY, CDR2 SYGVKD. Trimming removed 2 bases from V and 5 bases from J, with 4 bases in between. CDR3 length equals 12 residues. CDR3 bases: TGTGCCATCAGTGAGAATAACAATGAGCAGTTCTTC. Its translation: CAISENNNEQFF.

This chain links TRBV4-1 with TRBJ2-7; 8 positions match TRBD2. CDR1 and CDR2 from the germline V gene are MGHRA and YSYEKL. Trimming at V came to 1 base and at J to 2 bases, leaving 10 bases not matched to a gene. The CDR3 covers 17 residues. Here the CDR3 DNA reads TGCGCCAGCAGCCAAGCGGGCTCGGGACTAGGAACCTACGAGCAGTACTTC. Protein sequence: CASSQAGSGLGTYEQYF.

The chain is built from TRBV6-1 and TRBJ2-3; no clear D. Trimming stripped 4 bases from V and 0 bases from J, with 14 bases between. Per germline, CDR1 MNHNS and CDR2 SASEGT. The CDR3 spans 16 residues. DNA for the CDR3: TGTGCCAGCAGTGGAGGCCGTCTTCCTAGCACAGATACGCAGTATTTT. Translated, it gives CASSGGRLPSTDTQYF.

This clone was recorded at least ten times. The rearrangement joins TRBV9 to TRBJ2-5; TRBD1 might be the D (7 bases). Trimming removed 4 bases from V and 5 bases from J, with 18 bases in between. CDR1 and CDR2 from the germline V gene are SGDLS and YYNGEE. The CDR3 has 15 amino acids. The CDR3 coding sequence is TGTGCCAGCAGCCTAGGAGGGGGCCGGGGCGAGACCCAGTACTTC. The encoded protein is CASSLGGGRGETQYF. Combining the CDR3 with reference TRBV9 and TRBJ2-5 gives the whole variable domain DSGVTQTPKHLITATGQRVTLRCSPRSGDLSVYWYQQSLDQGLQFLIQYYNGEERAKGNILERFSAQQFPDLHSELNLSSLELGDSALYFCASSLGGGRGETQYFGPGTRLLVL.

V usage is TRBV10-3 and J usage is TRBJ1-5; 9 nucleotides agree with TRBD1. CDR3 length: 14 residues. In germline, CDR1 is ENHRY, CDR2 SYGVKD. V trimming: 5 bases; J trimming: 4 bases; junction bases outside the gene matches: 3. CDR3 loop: CAISPTGGNQPQHF. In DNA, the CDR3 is TGTGCCATCAGTCCGACAGGGGGGAATCAGCCCCAGCATTTT.

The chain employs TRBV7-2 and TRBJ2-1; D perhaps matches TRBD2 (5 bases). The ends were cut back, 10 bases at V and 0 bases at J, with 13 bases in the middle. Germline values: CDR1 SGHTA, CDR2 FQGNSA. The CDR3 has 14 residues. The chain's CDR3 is CATNEGASYNEQFF. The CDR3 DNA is TGTGCCACTAACGAGGGAGCCTCCTACAATGAGCAGTTCTTC.

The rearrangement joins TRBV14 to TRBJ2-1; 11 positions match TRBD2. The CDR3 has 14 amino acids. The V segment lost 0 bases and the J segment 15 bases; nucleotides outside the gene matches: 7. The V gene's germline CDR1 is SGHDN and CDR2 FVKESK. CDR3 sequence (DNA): TGTGCCAGCAGCCAAGAACTAGCGGGAGAATCTACGTTCTTC. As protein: CASSQELAGESTFF.

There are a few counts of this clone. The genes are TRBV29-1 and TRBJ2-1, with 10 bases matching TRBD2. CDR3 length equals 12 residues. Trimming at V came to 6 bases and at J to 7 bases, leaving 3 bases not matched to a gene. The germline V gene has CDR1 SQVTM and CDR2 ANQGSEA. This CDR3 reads CSVGTSVNEQFF. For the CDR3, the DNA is TGCAGCGTGGGGACTAGCGTGAATGAGCAGTTCTTC.

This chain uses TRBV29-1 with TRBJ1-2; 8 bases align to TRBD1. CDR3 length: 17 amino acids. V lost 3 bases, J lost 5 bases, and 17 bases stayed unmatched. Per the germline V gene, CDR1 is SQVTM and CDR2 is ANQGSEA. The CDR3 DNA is TGCAGCGTTGAGCCGGGACAGGCGAACCGAAGATTTTATGGCTACACCTTC. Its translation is CSVEPGQANRRFYGYTF.

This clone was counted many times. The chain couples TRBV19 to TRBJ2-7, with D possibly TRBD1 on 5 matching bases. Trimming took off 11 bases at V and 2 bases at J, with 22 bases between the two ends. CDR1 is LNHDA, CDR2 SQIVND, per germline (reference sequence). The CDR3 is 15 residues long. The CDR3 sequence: CAPPCQGRHPYEQYF. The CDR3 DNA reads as TGTGCCCCCCCATGCCAGGGTCGACATCCCTACGAGCAGTACTTC.

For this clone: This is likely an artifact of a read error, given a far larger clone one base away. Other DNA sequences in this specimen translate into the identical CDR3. The CDR3 loop is CASSPGTVQPQHF. CDR3 nucleotide sequence: TGTGCCAGCAGCCCAGGGACAGTTCAGCCCCAGCATTTT. The V call is TRBV5-4, the J call TRBJ1-5; 7 bases align to TRBD1. The CDR3 has 13 residues. The trim removed 4 bases at V and 6 bases at J, leaving 4 bases unmatched. CDR1 is SGHNT, CDR2 YYREEE, per germline (reference sequence).

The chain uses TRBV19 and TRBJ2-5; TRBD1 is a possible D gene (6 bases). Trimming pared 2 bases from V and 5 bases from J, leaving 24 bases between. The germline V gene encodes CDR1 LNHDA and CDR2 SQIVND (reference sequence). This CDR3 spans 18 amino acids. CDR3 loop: CASSIRGVGQPRGETQYF. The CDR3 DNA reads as TGTGCCAGTAGTATACGCGGAGTGGGACAACCAAGGGGGGAGACCCAGTACTTC.

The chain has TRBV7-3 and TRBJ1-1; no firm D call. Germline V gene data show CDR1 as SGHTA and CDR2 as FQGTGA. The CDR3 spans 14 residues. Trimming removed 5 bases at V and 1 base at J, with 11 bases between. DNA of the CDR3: TGTGCCAGCAGCAGCCTAGGCGGGAACACTGAAGCTTTCTTT. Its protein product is CASSSLGGNTEAFF.